This T cell receptor beta chain was recovered during a study of T-cell memory formation after mild COVID-19. Germline-derived CDR1 and CDR2 are MNHNS and SASEGT. The V segment lost 10 bases and the J segment 4 bases; nucleotides outside the gene matches: 16. The CDR3 covers 16 residues. This clonotype was seen a handful of times. One entry per CDR3 protein results from TCRdb running MiXCR on the 5' RACE reads. The table has more than 300,000 distinct CDR3 sequences, about an eighth seen once; the top ten hold approximately 22%. The TCR comes from a man aged 18-30 years who had mild COVID-19 (a few samples of this study predate the infection). Cell type and time point are not known. V and J are TRBV6-1 and TRBJ2-5; 9 bases are a match to TRBD1. Sequenced sample: PBMCs or a T cell subset sorted from them (not recorded which). The CDR3, as DNA: TGTGCCATCCGAGCCCGAAACAGGGGGCTTGGAGAGACCCAGTACTTC. Translated: CAIRARNRGLGETQYF.